Listed below are T cell receptor beta chains from one sample, sequenced in a study of blood T cell repertoires in COVID-19. Libraries were prepared by immunoSEQ multiplex PCR; TCRdb keeps only in-frame clonotypes and omits some of them. The table includes under 20,000 clones, 85% to 90% detected once. Sequencing was carried out using peripheral blood. These receptors all come from a human donor with active COVID-19. The donor label of this sample is uncertain. CDR3s include the opening cysteine and the closing phenylalanine or tryptophan. The D gene is left open where the match is weak. Expanded clones get a size class; other rows say once, few or many, or leave the size out.

V gene: TRBV3-1/TRBV3-2
J gene: TRBJ2-2
D gene: NA
clone size: NA
CDR3 protein: CASSQVLGAGLNTGELFF
CDR3 DNA: TGTGCCAGCAGCCAAGTTCTGGGGGCGGGCCTGAACACCGGGGAGCTGTTTTTT

V gene: TRBV5-1
J gene: TRBJ1-2
D gene: NA
clone size: NA
CDR3 protein: CASSRTRDGSYGYTF
CDR3 DNA: TGCGCCAGCAGCAGGACCCGGGACGGGAGCTATGGCTACACCTTC

V gene: TRBV19
J gene: TRBJ2-7
D gene: TRBD1
clone size: NA
CDR3 protein: CASSIVRGQGFFGEQYF
CDR3 DNA: TGTGCCAGTAGTATAGTTAGGGGACAGGGGTTTTTCGGCGAGCAGTACTTC

V gene: TRBV7-3
J gene: TRBJ2-3
D gene: NA
clone size: NA
CDR3 protein: CASSSTVYHTQYF
CDR3 DNA: TGTGCCAGCAGCTCCACAGTTTACCATACGCAGTATTTT

V gene: TRBV11-2
J gene: TRBJ2-7
D gene: TRBD2
clone size: NA
CDR3 protein: CASSLQAGEQYF
CDR3 DNA: TGTGCCAGCAGCTTACAAGCGGGAGAGCAGTACTTC

V gene: TRBV29-1
J gene: TRBJ2-1
D gene: TRBD1
clone size: NA
CDR3 protein: CSAIDRGLWNEQFF
CDR3 DNA: TGCAGCGCTATCGACAGGGGGCTGTGGAATGAGCAGTTCTTC

V gene: TRBV19
J gene: TRBJ2-7
D gene: TRBD2
clone size: NA
CDR3 protein: CASSMSGGAYEQYF
CDR3 DNA: TGTGCCAGTAGTATGTCGGGGGGAGCCTACGAGCAGTACTTC

V gene: TRBV6-6
J gene: TRBJ1-1
D gene: NA
clone size: NA
CDR3 protein: CASSYSMTAGGTEAFF
CDR3 DNA: TGTGCCAGCAGTTACTCTATGACAGCCGGTGGCACTGAAGCTTTCTTT

V gene: TRBV19
J gene: TRBJ1-2
D gene: TRBD1
clone size: NA
CDR3 protein: CASSIGQGGSGGYTF
CDR3 DNA: TGTGCCAGTAGTATCGGACAGGGGGGTAGTGGGGGCTACACCTTC

V gene: TRBV7-3
J gene: TRBJ2-1
D gene: TRBD1
clone size: NA
CDR3 protein: CASSSSGGEQFF
CDR3 DNA: TGTGCCAGCAGCTCCTCAGGGGGTGAGCAGTTCTTC

V gene: TRBV21-1
J gene: TRBJ2-7
D gene: NA
clone size: NA
CDR3 protein: CASRSPWRKDSSYEQYF
CDR3 DNA: TGTGCCAGCAGGTCGCCGTGGCGAAAAGACAGCTCCTACGAGCAGTACTTC

V gene: TRBV9
J gene: TRBJ2-1
D gene: TRBD2
clone size: NA
CDR3 protein: CASSVSGTSGGISYNEQFF
CDR3 DNA: TGTGCCAGCAGCGTATCCGGGACTAGCGGGGGAATCTCCTACAATGAGCAGTTCTTC

V gene: TRBV6-1
J gene: TRBJ2-1
D gene: TRBD1
clone size: NA
CDR3 protein: CASSEASRGRRNEQFF
CDR3 DNA: TGTGCCAGCAGTGAAGCATCCAGGGGGCGTAGGAATGAGCAGTTCTTC

V gene: TRBV29-1
J gene: TRBJ1-4
D gene: NA
clone size: NA
CDR3 protein: CSVGAGVEELFF
CDR3 DNA: TGCAGCGTGGGGGCAGGGGTGGAAGAACTGTTTTTT

V gene: TRBV4-3
J gene: TRBJ2-1
D gene: NA
clone size: NA
CDR3 protein: CASSQELASQQFF
CDR3 DNA: TGCGCCAGCAGCCAAGAACTAGCTAGTCAGCAGTTCTTC

V gene: TRBV7-9
J gene: TRBJ1-1
D gene: NA
clone size: NA
CDR3 protein: CASSPHTLNTEAFF
CDR3 DNA: TGTGCCAGCAGCCCCCACACATTGAACACTGAAGCTTTCTTT

V gene: TRBV7-9
J gene: TRBJ1-3
D gene: NA
clone size: NA
CDR3 protein: CASSLGVARDSGNTIYF
CDR3 DNA: TGTGCCAGCAGCTTAGGGGTCGCCAGGGACTCTGGAAACACCATATATTTT

V gene: TRBV19
J gene: TRBJ2-7
D gene: NA
clone size: once
CDR3 protein: CATPRSRGHEQYF
CDR3 DNA: TGTGCCACCCCCAGGTCTAGGGGTCACGAGCAGTACTTC

V gene: TRBV11-2
J gene: TRBJ2-5
D gene: TRBD1
clone size: few
CDR3 protein: CASRVTGDQETQYF
CDR3 DNA: TGTGCCAGCAGGGTTACAGGGGACCAAGAGACCCAGTACTTC

V gene: TRBV19
J gene: TRBJ2-1
D gene: TRBD2
clone size: medium-sized
CDR3 protein: CASSLAGGLGEQFF
CDR3 DNA: TGTGCCAGTAGTTTAGCGGGGGGTTTAGGAGAGCAGTTCTTC

V gene: TRBV13
J gene: TRBJ2-7
D gene: TRBD1
clone size: few
CDR3 protein: CASSSTGREQYF
CDR3 DNA: TGTGCCAGCAGCTCGACAGGGCGCGAGCAGTACTTC

V gene: TRBV2
J gene: TRBJ1-2
D gene: NA
clone size: NA
CDR3 protein: CASKETGYGLF
CDR3 DNA: TGTGCCAGCAAGGAGACAGGCTACGGTCTATTC

V gene: TRBV11-2
J gene: TRBJ2-7
D gene: NA
clone size: NA
CDR3 protein: CASRDHSYEQYF
CDR3 DNA: TGTGCCAGTCGGGATCACTCCTACGAGCAGTACTTC

V gene: TRBV6-6
J gene: TRBJ1-5
D gene: NA
clone size: NA
CDR3 protein: CASTLHGGTDQPQHF
CDR3 DNA: TGTGCCAGCACCTTACACGGGGGAACAGATCAGCCCCAGCATTTT

V gene: TRBV4-1
J gene: TRBJ1-4
D gene: NA
clone size: once
CDR3 protein: CASSQGAAGEKLFF
CDR3 DNA: TGCGCCAGCAGCCAAGGGGCAGCGGGCGAAAAACTGTTTTTT

V gene: TRBV5-4
J gene: TRBJ2-1
D gene: TRBD2
clone size: NA
CDR3 protein: CASSLAGLAGPSNEQFF
CDR3 DNA: TGTGCCAGCAGCTTGGCGGGACTAGCGGGGCCGTCCAATGAGCAGTTCTTC

V gene: TRBV2
J gene: TRBJ1-2
D gene: TRBD1
clone size: NA
CDR3 protein: CASTSTGGGNYGYTF
CDR3 DNA: TGTGCCAGCACCTCGACAGGGGGGGGCAACTATGGCTACACCTTC

V gene: TRBV6-6
J gene: TRBJ1-6
D gene: TRBD1
clone size: NA
CDR3 protein: CASRPGQGPLHF
CDR3 DNA: TGTGCCAGCAGACCGGGACAGGGACCCCTCCACTTT

V gene: TRBV2
J gene: TRBJ1-6
D gene: NA
clone size: NA
CDR3 protein: CASSGDGRTPLHF
CDR3 DNA: TGTGCCAGCAGTGGGGACGGGAGGACACCCCTCCACTTT

V gene: TRBV5-4
J gene: TRBJ2-7
D gene: TRBD1
clone size: NA
CDR3 protein: CASSLQGAYEQYF
CDR3 DNA: TGTGCCAGCAGTCTACAGGGGGCTTACGAGCAGTACTTC

V gene: TRBV5-4
J gene: TRBJ1-2
D gene: TRBD1
clone size: NA
CDR3 protein: CASSLDRGFDGYGYTF
CDR3 DNA: TGTGCCAGCAGCTTGGACAGGGGTTTTGATGGCTATGGCTACACCTTC

V gene: TRBV7-2
J gene: TRBJ1-3
D gene: TRBD1
clone size: NA
CDR3 protein: CASSLASIRPGQSSGNTIYF
CDR3 DNA: TGTGCCAGCAGCTTAGCCTCGATAAGACCGGGACAGAGCTCTGGAAACACCATATATTTT

V gene: TRBV28
J gene: TRBJ1-2
D gene: NA
clone size: NA
CDR3 protein: CASFGRGKNYGYTF
CDR3 DNA: TGTGCCAGCTTCGGTCGGGGTAAAAACTATGGCTACACCTTC

V gene: TRBV5-1
J gene: TRBJ2-1
D gene: TRBD2
clone size: NA
CDR3 protein: CASSVAGGLYEQFF
CDR3 DNA: TGCGCCAGCAGCGTAGCGGGGGGGCTATATGAGCAGTTCTTC

V gene: TRBV5-1
J gene: TRBJ2-7
D gene: TRBD1
clone size: NA
CDR3 protein: CASRSGTGAYEQYF
CDR3 DNA: TGCGCCAGCAGATCCGGGACAGGGGCCTACGAGCAGTACTTC

V gene: TRBV6-1
J gene: TRBJ1-1
D gene: NA
clone size: NA
CDR3 protein: CASSDGTITEAFF
CDR3 DNA: TGTGCCAGCAGTGACGGGACAATCACTGAAGCTTTCTTT

V gene: TRBV18
J gene: TRBJ2-2
D gene: TRBD1
clone size: NA
CDR3 protein: CASSPPTGTTGELFF
CDR3 DNA: TGTGCCAGCTCACCACCGACAGGGACCACCGGGGAGCTGTTTTTT

V gene: TRBV28
J gene: TRBJ1-2
D gene: TRBD1
clone size: NA
CDR3 protein: CASSYIGTGGKGTF
CDR3 DNA: TGTGCCAGCAGTTACATAGGGACAGGGGGCAAGGGCACCTTC

V gene: TRBV12-5
J gene: TRBJ2-6
D gene: TRBD1
clone size: NA
CDR3 protein: CASGSPGQGASSEGTANVLTF
CDR3 DNA: TGTGCTAGTGGTTCTCCGGGACAGGGGGCATCTAGTGAAGGGACGGCCAACGTCCTGACTTTC

V gene: TRBV29-1
J gene: TRBJ1-3
D gene: NA
clone size: few
CDR3 protein: CSVAGGTWDSGNTIYF
CDR3 DNA: TGCAGCGTTGCCGGGGGGACCTGGGACTCTGGAAACACCATATATTTT

V gene: TRBV2
J gene: TRBJ2-7
D gene: TRBD2
clone size: once
CDR3 protein: CASSSRGTSYEQYF
CDR3 DNA: TGTGCCAGCAGTTCGCGGGGGACCTCCTACGAGCAGTACTTC

V gene: TRBV7-2
J gene: TRBJ1-6
D gene: NA
clone size: NA
CDR3 protein: CASSFGLPGESNSPLHF
CDR3 DNA: TGTGCCAGCAGCTTTGGTCTCCCAGGGGAATCTAATTCACCCCTCCACTTT

V gene: TRBV19
J gene: TRBJ1-1
D gene: NA
clone size: NA
CDR3 protein: CASSIPGNTEAFF
CDR3 DNA: TGTGCCAGTAGTATTCCAGGGAACACTGAAGCTTTCTTT

V gene: TRBV2
J gene: TRBJ1-6
D gene: NA
clone size: NA
CDR3 protein: CASSSGGGLPLHF
CDR3 DNA: TGTGCCAGCAGTTCCGGGGGGGGGTTACCCCTCCACTTT

V gene: TRBV5-4
J gene: TRBJ2-3
D gene: NA
clone size: NA
CDR3 protein: CASSLETILTDTQYF
CDR3 DNA: TGTGCCAGCAGCTTAGAGACTATTTTGACAGATACGCAGTATTTT

V gene: TRBV6-2/TRBV6-3
J gene: TRBJ2-7
D gene: NA
clone size: NA
CDR3 protein: CASSQSRHEQYF
CDR3 DNA: TGTGCCAGCAGTCAGTCCCGCCACGAGCAGTACTTC

V gene: TRBV5-1
J gene: TRBJ1-2
D gene: NA
clone size: NA
CDR3 protein: CASSPSGGANGYTF
CDR3 DNA: TGCGCCAGCAGCCCGAGTGGGGGGGCCAATGGCTACACCTTC

V gene: TRBV7-8
J gene: TRBJ1-3
D gene: NA
clone size: NA
CDR3 protein: CASSLIGTGLNSGNTIYF
CDR3 DNA: TGTGCCAGCAGCTTAATCGGAACAGGGCTTAACTCTGGAAACACCATATATTTT

V gene: TRBV3-1/TRBV3-2
J gene: TRBJ1-2
D gene: NA
clone size: few
CDR3 protein: CASSHIGYTF
CDR3 DNA: TGTGCCAGCAGCCATATTGGCTACACCTTC

V gene: TRBV21-1
J gene: TRBJ2-5
D gene: NA
clone size: NA
CDR3 protein: CASSKEDSAGQETQYF
CDR3 DNA: TGTGCCAGCAGCAAAGAGGATTCGGCGGGGCAAGAGACCCAGTACTTC

V gene: TRBV9
J gene: TRBJ1-1
D gene: NA
clone size: NA
CDR3 protein: CASSVRGQLDTEAFF
CDR3 DNA: TGTGCCAGCAGCGTAAGAGGGCAGCTAGACACTGAAGCTTTCTTT